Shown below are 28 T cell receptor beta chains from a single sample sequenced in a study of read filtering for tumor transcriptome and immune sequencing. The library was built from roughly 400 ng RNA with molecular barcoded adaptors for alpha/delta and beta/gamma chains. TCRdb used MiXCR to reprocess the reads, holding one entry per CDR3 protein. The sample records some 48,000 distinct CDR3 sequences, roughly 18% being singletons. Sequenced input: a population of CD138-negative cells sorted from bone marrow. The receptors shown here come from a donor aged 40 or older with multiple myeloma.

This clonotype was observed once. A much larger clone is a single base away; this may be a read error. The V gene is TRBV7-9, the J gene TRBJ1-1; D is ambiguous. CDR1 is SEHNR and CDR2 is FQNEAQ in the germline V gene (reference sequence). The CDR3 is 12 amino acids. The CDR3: CASSLRDTETFF. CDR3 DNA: TGTGCCAGCAGCTTACGAGACACTGAAACTTTCTTT.

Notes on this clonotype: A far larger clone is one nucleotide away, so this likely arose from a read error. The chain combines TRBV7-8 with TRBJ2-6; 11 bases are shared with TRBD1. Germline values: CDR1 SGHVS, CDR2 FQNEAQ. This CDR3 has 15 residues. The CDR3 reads CAGSLWGQGVNVLTF. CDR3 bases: TGTGCCGGCAGCTTATGGGGACAGGGGGTCAACGTCCTGACTTTC.

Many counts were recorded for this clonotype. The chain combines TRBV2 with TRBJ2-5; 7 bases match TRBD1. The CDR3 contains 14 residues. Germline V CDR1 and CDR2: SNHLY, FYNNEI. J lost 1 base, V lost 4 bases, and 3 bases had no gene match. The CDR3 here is CASSVGTVQETQYF. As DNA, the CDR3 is TGTGCCAGCAGTGTCGGGACAGTCCAAGAGACCCAGTACTTC.

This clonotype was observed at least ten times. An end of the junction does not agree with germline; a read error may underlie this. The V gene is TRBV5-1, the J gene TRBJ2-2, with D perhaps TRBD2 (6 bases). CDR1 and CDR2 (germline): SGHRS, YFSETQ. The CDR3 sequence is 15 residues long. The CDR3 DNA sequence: TGCGCCACCAGCGGAAATAGCGGTAACACCGGGGAGCTGTTTTTT. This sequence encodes CATSGNSGNTGELFF.

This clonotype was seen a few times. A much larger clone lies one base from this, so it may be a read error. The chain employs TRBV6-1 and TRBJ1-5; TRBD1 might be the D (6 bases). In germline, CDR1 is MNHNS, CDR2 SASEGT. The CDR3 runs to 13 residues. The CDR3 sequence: CASRQGSNQPRHF. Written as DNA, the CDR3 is TGTGCCAGCAGGCAGGGGTCCAATCAGCCCCGGCATTTT.

The CDR3 nucleotides read TGCGCCAGCAGCCAAGATCCGCGAGATCAGCCCCAGCATTTT. Protein product: CASSQDPRDQPQHF. The chain carries TRBV4-1 and TRBJ1-5; no clear D. V shed 0 bases and J shed 5 bases, with 8 bases lying between them. CDR3 length equals 14 residues. The germline V gene has CDR1 MGHRA and CDR2 YSYEKL.

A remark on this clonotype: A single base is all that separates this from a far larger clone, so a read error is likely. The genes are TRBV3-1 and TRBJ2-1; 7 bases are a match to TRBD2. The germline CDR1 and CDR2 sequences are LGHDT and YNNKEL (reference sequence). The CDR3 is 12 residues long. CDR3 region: CASSHSAGDGIF. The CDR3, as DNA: TGTGCCAGCAGCCACTCGGCGGGAGATGGGATCTTC.

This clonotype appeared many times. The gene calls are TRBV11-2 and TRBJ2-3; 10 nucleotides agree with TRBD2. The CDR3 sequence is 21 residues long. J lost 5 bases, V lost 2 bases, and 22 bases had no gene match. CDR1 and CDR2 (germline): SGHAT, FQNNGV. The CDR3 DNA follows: TGTGCCAGCAGCTTAAGAGGGGTGCAAGTAGCGGGAGGATCAGCCAAAGATACGCAGTATTTT. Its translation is CASSLRGVQVAGGSAKDTQYF. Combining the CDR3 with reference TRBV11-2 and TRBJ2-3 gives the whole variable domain EAGVAQSPRYKIIEKRQSVAFWCNPISGHATLYWYQQILGQGPKLLIQFQNNGVVDDSQLPKDRFSAERLKGVDSTLKIQPAKLEDSAVYLCASSLRGVQVAGGSAKDTQYFGPGTRLTVL.

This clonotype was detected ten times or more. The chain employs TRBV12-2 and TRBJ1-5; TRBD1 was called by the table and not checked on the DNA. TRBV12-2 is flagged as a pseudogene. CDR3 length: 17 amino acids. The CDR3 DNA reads TGTGCAAGTCGCTTAGCGTCGGGACCGAAGGGGAATCAGCCCCAGCATTTT. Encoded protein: CASRLASGPKGNQPQHF.

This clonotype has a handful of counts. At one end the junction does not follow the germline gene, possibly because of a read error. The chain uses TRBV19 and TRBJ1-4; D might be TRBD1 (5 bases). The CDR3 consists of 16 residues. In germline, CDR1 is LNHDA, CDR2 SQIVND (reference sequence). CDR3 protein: CVSSLGGAVTNEKLFF. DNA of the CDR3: TGTGTCAGTAGCTTAGGAGGGGCTGTAACTAATGAAAAACTGTTTTTT.

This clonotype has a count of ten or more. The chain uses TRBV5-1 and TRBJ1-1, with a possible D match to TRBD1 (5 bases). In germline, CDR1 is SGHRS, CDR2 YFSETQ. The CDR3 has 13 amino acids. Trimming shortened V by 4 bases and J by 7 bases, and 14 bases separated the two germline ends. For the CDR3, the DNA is TGCGCCAGCAGCCCCAGGGACGGGCTTGAAGCTTTCTTT. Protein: CASSPRDGLEAFF.

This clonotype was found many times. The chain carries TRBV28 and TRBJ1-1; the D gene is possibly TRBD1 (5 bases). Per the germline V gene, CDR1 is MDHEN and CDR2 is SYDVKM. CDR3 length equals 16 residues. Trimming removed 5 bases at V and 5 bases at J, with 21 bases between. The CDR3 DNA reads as TGTGCCAGCAGTCCCACCAGCCCCCGGGGGGGGACTGAAGCTTTCTTT. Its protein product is CASSPTSPRGGTEAFF.

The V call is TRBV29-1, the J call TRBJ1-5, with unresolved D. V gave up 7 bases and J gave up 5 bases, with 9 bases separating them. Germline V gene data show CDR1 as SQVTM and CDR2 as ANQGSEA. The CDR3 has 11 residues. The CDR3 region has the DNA TGCAGCGCCCCTTATTATCAGCCCCAGCATTTT. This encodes CSAPYYQPQHF.

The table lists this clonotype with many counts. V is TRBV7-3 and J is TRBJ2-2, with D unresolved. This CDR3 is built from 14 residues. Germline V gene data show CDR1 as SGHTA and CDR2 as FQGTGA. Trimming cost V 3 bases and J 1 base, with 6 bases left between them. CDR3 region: CASSFNRNTGELFF. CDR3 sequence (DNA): TGTGCCAGCAGCTTTAACAGGAACACCGGGGAGCTGTTTTTT.

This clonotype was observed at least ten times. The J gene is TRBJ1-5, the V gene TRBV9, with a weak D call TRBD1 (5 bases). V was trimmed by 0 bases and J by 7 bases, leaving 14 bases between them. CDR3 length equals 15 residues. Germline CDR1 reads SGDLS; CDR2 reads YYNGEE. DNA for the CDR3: TGTGCCAGCAGCGTAGATGTGATCCGGGACCAGCCCCAGCATTTT. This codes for CASSVDVIRDQPQHF. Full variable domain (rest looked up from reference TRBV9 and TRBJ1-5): DSGVTQTPKHLITATGQRVTLRCSPRSGDLSVYWYQQSLDQGLQFLIQYYNGEERAKGNILERFSAQQFPDLHSELNLSSLELGDSALYFCASSVDVIRDQPQHFGDGTRLSIL.

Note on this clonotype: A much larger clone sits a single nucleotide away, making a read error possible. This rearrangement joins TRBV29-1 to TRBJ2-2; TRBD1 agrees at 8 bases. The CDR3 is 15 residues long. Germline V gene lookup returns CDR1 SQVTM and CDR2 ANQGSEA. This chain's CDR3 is CSGRTGGWNIGELFF. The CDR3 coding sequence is TGCAGCGGTCGAACAGGGGGATGGAACATCGGGGAGCTGTTTTTT.

The CDR3, as DNA: TGCGCCAGCAGAGGACTACAGACCTTGGAGCAGTACTTC. Its translation: CASRGLQTLEQYF. The V call is TRBV5-1, the J call TRBJ2-7; D is possibly TRBD2 (6 bases). CDR1 and CDR2 from the germline V gene are SGHRS and YFSETQ. The CDR3 runs to 13 residues. V gave up 5 bases and J gave up 7 bases, with 16 bases separating them.

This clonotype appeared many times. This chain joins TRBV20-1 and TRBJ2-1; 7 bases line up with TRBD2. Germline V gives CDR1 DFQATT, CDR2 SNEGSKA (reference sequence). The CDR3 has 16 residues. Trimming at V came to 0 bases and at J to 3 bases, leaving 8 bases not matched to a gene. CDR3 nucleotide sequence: TGCAGTGCTAGAGAACAGCGGGAAAACTTCTACAATGAGCAGTTCTTC. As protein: CSAREQRENFYNEQFF.

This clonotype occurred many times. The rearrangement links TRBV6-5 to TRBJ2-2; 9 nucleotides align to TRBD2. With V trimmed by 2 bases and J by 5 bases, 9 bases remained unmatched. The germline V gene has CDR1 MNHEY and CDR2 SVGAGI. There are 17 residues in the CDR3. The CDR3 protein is CASSYTAAGGRTGELFF. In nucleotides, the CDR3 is TGTGCCAGCAGTTACACCGCAGCGGGAGGTAGGACCGGGGAGCTGTTTTTT.

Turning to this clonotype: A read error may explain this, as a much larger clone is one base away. DNA of the CDR3: TGTGCCAGCAGCCCTGGGATGCAGAACACTGAAGCTTTCTTT. Translation: CASSPGMQNTEAFF. This chain uses TRBV9 with TRBJ1-1; D is uncertain. The germline CDR1 and CDR2 sequences are SGDLS and YYNGEE. There are 14 residues in the CDR3. The ends were cut back, 4 bases at V and 1 base at J, with 11 bases in the middle.

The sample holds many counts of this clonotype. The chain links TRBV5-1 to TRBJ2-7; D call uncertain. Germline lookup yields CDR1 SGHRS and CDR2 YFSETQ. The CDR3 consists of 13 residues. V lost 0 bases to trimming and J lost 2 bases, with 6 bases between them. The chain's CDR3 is CASSLGGTYEQYF. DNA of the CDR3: TGCGCCAGCAGCTTGGGGGGTACCTACGAGCAGTACTTC. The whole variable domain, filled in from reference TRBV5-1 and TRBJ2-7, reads KAGVTQTPRYLIKTRGQQVTLSCSPISGHRSVSWYQQTPGQGLQFLFEYFSETQRNKGNFPGRFSGRQFSNSRSEMNVSTLELGDSALYLCASSLGGTYEQYFGPGTRLTVT.

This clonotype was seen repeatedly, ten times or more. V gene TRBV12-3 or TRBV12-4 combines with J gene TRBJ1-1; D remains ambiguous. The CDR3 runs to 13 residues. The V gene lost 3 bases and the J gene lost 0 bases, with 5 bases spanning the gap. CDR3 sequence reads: CASSFDLNTEAFF. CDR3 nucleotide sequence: TGTGCCAGCAGTTTTGACTTGAACACTGAAGCTTTCTTT.

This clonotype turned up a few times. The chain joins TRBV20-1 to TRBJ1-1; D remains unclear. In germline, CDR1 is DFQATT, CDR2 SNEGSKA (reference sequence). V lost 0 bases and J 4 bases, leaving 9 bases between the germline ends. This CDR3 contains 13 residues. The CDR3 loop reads CSARDRVGTEAFF. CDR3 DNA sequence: TGCAGTGCTAGAGATAGGGTGGGCACTGAAGCTTTCTTT.

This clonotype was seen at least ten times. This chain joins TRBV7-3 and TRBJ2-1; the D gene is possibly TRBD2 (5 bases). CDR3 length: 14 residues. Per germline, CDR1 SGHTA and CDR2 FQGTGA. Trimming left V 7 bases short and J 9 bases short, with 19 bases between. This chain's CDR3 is CASILSPGVGEQFF. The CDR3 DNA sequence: TGTGCCAGCATCCTATCCCCCGGGGTGGGTGAGCAGTTCTTC. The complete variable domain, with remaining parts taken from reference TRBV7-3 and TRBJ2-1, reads GAGVSQTPSNKVTEKGKYVELRCDPISGHTALYWYRQSLGQGPEFLIYFQGTGAADDSGLPNDRFFAVRPEGSVSTLKIQRTERGDSAVYLCASILSPGVGEQFFGPGTRLTVL.

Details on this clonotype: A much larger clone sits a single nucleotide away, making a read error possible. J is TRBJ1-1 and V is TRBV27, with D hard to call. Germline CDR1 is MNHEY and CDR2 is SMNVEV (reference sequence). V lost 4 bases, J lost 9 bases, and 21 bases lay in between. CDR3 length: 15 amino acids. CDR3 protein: CASSSSAVRPRKAFF. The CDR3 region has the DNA TGTGCCAGCAGTTCCTCCGCGGTACGGCCGAGAAAAGCTTTCTTT.

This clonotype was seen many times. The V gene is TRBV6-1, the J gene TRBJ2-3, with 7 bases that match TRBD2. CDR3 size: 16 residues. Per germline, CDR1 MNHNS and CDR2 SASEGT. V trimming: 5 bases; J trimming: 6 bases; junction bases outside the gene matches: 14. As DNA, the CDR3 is TGTGCCAGCAGTCGCCCCGCTCGGGGGGTCCCCGATACGCAGTATTTT. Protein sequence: CASSRPARGVPDTQYF.

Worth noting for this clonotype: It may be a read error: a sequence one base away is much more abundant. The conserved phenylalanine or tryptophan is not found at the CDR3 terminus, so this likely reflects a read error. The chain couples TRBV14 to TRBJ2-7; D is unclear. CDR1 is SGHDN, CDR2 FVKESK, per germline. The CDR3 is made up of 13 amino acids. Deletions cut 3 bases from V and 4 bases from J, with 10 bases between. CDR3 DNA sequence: TGTGCCAGCAGCCAGCTGGTGGGGTACGAGCAGTACTCC. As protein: CASSQLVGYEQYS.

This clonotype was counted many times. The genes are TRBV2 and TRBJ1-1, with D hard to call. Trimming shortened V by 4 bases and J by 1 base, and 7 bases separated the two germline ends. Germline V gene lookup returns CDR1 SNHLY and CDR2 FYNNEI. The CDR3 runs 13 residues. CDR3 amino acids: CASSVQANTEAFF. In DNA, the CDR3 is TGTGCCAGCAGTGTCCAAGCGAACACTGAAGCTTTCTTT.